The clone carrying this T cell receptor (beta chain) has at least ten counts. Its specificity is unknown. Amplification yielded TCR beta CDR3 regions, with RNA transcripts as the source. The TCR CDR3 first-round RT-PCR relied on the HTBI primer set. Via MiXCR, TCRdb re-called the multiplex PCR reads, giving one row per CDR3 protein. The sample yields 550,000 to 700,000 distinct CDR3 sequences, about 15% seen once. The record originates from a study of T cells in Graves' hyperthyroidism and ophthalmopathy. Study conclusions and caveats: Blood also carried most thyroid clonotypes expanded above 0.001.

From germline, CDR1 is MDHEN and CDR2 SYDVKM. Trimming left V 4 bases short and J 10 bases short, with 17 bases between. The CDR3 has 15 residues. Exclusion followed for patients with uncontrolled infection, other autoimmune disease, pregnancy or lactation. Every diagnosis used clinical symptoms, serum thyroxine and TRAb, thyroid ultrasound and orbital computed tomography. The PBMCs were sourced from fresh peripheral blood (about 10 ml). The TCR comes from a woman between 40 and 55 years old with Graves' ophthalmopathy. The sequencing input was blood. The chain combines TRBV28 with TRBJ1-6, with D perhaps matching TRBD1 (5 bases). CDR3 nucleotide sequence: TGTGCCAGCAGTTCCCTGCGAATGGGGGAATCACCCCTCCACTTT. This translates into CASSSLRMGESPLHF.